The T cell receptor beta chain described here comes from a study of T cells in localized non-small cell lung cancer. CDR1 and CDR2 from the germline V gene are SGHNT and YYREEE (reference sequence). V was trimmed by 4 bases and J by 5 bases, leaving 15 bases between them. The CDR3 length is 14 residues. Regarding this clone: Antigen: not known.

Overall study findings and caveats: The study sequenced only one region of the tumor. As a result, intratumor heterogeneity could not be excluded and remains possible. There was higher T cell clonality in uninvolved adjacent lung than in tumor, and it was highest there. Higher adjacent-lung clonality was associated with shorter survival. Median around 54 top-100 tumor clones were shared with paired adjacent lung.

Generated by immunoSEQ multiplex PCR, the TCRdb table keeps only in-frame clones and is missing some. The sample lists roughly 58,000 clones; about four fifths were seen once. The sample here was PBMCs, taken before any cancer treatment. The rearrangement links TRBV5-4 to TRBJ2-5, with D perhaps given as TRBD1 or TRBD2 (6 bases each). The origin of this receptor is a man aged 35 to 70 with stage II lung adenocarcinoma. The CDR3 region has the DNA TGTGCCAGCAGCAAGGACGGGGGCTGGGAGACCCAGTACTTC. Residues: CASSKDGGWETQYF. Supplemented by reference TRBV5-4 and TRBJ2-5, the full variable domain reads ETGVTQSPTHLIKTRGQQVTLRCSSQSGHNTVSWYQQALGQGPQFIFQYYREEENGRGNFPPRFSGLQFPNYSSELNVNALELDDSALYLCASSKDGGWETQYFGPGTRLLVL.